This entry concerns a single T cell receptor beta chain. Original processing methods: Estimated nucleated cell counts came from reference gene primer amplification. Here immunoSEQ multiplex PCR was the method, and the copy in TCRdb shows in-frame clones only, minus some. V and J calls and clone size are given by that table; D and trimming were obtained from the DNA. The data hold 70,000 to 90,000 clones, with 65% to 90% observed a single time. The data derive from a study of blood T cell repertoires in COVID-19. Overall study: Samples came from the United States, Italy and Spain, spanning acute and convalescent COVID-19. Nucleic acid was either cDNA or gDNA, and it came from T cells, B-cell-depleted T cells, or PBMCs.

CDR3 length: 14 amino acids. Germline V lookup: CDR1 WSHSY, CDR2 SAAADI. Trimming removed 6 bases from V and 5 bases from J; junction bases left unmatched: 6. V and J are TRBV10-2 and TRBJ2-3; the match to TRBD2 covers 9 bases. This clonotype originated in a man in his sixties with acute or convalescent COVID-19. Sequences were obtained from peripheral blood. The CDR3 nucleotides are TGCGCCAGCAGACCGGGACTAGCAGTAGATACGCAGTATTTT. Protein sequence: CASRPGLAVDTQYF.